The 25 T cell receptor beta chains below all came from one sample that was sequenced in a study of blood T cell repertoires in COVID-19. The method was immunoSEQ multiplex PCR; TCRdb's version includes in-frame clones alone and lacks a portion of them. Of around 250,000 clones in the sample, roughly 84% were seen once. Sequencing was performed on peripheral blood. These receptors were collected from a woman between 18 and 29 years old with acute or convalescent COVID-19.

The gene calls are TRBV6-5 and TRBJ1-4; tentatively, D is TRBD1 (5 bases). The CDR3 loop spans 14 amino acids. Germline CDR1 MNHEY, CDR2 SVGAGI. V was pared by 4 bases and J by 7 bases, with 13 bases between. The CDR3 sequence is CASSSIGHPEKLFF. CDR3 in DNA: TGTGCCAGCAGTTCTATAGGACACCCTGAAAAACTGTTTTTT.

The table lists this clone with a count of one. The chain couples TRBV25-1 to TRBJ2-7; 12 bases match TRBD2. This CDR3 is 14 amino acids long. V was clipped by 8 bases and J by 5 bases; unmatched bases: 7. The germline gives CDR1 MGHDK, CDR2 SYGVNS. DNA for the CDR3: TGTGCCAGCTCCCCCACTAGCGGGAGGAACGAGCAGTACTTC. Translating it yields CASSPTSGRNEQYF.

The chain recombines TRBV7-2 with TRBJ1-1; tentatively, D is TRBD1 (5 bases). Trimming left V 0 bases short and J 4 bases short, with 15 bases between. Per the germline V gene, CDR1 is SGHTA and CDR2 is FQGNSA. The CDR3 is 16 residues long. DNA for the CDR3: TGTGCCAGCAGCTTAGCCTCCGGGGGGGGGATCACTGAAGCTTTCTTT. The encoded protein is CASSLASGGGITEAFF.

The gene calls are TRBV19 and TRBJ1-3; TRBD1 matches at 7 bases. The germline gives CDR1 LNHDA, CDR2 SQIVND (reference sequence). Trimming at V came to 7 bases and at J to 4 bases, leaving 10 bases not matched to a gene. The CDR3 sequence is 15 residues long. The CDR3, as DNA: TGTGCCAGTACCGCTCTGACAGGGTTGGGAAACACCATATATTTT. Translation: CASTALTGLGNTIYF.

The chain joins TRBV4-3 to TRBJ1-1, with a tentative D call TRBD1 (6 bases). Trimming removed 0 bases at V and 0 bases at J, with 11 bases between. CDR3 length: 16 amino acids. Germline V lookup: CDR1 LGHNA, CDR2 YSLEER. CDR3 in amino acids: CASSQDFQGMNTEAFF. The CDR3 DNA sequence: TGCGCCAGCAGCCAAGATTTCCAGGGGATGAACACTGAAGCTTTCTTT.

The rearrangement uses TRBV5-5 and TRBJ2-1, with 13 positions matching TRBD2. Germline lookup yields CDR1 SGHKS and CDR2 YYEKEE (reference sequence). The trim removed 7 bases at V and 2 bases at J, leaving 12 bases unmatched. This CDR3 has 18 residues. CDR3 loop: CASSEGLAGQLPYNEQFF. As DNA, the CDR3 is TGTGCCAGCTCCGAGGGACTAGCGGGACAGCTTCCCTACAATGAGCAGTTCTTC.

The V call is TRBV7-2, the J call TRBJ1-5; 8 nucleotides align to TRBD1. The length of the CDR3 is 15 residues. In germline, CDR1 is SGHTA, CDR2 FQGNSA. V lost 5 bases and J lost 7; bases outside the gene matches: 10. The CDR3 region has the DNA TGTGCCAGCAGCCAATCAGGGGGCGCGGGGCAGCCCCAGCATTTT. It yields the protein CASSQSGGAGQPQHF.

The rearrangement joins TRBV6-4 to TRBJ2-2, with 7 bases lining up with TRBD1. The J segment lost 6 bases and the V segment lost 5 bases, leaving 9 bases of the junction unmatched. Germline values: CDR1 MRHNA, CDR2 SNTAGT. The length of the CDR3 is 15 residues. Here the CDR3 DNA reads TGTGCCAGCAGTTTAGGGACAGTGCCGTCCGGGGAGCTGTTTTTT. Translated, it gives CASSLGTVPSGELFF.

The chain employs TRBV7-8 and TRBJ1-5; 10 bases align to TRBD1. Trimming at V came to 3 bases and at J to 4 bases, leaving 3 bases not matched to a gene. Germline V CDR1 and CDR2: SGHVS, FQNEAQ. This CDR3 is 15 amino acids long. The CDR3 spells CASSFWDRGNQPQHF. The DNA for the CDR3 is TGTGCCAGCAGCTTTTGGGACAGGGGAAATCAGCCCCAGCATTTT. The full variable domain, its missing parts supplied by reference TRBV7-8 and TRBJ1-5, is GAGVSQSPRYKVAKRGQDVALRCDPISGHVSLFWYQQALGQGPEFLTYFQNEAQLDKSGLPSDRFFAERPEGSVSTLKIQRTQQEDSAVYLCASSFWDRGNQPQHFGDGTRLSIL.

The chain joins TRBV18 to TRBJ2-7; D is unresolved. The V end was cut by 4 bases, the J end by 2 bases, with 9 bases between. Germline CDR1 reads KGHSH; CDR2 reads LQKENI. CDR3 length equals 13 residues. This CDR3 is CASSHPETYEQYF. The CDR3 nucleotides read TGTGCCAGCTCACACCCGGAGACCTACGAGCAGTACTTC. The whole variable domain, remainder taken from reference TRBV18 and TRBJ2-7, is NAGVMQNPRHLVRRRGQEARLRCSPMKGHSHVYWYRQLPEEGLKFMVYLQKENIIDESGMPKERFSAEFPKEGPSILRIQQVVRGDSAAYFCASSHPETYEQYFGPGTRLTVT.

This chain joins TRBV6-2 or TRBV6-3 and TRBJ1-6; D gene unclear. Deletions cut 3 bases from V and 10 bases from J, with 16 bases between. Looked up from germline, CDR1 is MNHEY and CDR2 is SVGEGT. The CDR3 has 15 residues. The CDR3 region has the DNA TGTGCCAGCAGTTATAGCCGCCGTGGTCGATCACCCCTCCACTTT. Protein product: CASSYSRRGRSPLHF.

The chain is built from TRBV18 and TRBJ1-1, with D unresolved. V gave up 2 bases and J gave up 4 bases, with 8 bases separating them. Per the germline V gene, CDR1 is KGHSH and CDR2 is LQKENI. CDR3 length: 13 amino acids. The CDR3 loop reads CASSPGTATEAFF. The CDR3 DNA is TGTGCCAGCTCACCAGGTACTGCCACTGAAGCTTTCTTT.

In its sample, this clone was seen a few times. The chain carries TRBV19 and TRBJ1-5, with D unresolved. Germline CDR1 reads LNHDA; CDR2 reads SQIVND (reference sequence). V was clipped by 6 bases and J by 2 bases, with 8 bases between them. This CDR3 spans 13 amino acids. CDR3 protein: CASRAIGNQPQHF. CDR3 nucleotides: TGTGCCAGTAGGGCCATTGGCAATCAGCCCCAGCATTTT.

The CDR3 DNA sequence: TGCGCCAGCAGTGAAGTGGGACTAGCGGGAGGTCCAGGGAATGAGCAGTTCTTC. Translation: CASSEVGLAGGPGNEQFF. The gene calls are TRBV10-1 and TRBJ2-1; 15 positions agree with TRBD2. Germline CDR1 reads WNHNN; CDR2 reads SYGVQD (reference sequence). The CDR3 loop spans 18 amino acids. V lost 3 bases, J lost 7 bases, and 10 bases stayed unmatched.

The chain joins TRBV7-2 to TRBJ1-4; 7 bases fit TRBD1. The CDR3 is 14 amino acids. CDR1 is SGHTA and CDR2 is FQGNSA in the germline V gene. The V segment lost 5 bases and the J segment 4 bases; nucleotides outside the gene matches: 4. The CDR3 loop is CASSPGQINEKLFF. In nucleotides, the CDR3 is TGTGCCAGCAGCCCGGGACAGATTAATGAAAAACTGTTTTTT.

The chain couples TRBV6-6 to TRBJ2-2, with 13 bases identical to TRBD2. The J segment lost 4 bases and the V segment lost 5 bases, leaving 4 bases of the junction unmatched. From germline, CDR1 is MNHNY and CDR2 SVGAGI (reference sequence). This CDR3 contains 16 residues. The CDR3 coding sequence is TGTGCCAGCAGTCCGACTAGCGGGAGGTTCACCGGGGAGCTGTTTTTT. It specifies CASSPTSGRFTGELFF.

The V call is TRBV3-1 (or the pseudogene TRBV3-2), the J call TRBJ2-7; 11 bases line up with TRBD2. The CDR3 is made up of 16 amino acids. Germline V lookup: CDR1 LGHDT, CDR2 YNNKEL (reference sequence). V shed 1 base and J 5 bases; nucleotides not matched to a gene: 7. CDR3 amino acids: CASSQVTSGSDHEQYF. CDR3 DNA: TGTGCCAGCAGCCAAGTAACTAGCGGGAGTGATCACGAGCAGTACTTC.

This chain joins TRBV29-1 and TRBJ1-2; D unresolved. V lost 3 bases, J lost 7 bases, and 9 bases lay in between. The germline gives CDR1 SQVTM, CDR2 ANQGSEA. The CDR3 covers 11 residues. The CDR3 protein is CSVDAPGGYTF. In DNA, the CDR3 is TGCAGCGTTGATGCCCCCGGTGGCTACACCTTC.

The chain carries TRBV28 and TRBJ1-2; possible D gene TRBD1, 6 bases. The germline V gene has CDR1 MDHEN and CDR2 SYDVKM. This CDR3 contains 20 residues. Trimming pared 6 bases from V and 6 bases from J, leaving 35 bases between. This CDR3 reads CASSLGRVKGEQGLYDGYTF. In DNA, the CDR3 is TGTGCCAGCAGCCTTGGTCGGGTTAAAGGCGAGCAGGGGCTGTACGATGGCTACACCTTC.

The CDR3 loop reads CASSFRVGTEAFF. CDR3 nucleotides: TGTGCCAGCAGTTTCCGGGTGGGCACTGAAGCTTTCTTT. The chain carries TRBV12-3 or TRBV12-4 and TRBJ1-1; D is undetermined. This CDR3 has 13 amino acids. The V gene lost 3 bases and the J gene lost 4 bases, with 9 bases spanning the gap.

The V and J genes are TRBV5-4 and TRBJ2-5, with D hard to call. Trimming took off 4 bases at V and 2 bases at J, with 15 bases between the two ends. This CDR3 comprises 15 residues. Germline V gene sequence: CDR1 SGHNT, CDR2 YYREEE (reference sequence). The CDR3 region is CASSPATTRQETQYF. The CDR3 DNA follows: TGTGCCAGCAGCCCGGCGACGACTCGACAAGAGACCCAGTACTTC.

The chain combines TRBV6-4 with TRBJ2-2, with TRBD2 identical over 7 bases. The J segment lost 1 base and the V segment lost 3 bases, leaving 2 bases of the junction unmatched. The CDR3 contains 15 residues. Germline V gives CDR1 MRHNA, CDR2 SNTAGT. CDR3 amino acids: CASSEGGGNTGELFF. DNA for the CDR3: TGTGCCAGCAGTGAAGGCGGGGGGAACACCGGGGAGCTGTTTTTT.

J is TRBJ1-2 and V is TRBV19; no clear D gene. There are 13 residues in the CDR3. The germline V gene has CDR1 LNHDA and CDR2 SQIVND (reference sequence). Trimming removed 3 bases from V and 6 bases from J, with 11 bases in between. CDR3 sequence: CASSIVPGDGYTF. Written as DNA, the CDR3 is TGTGCCAGTAGTATTGTCCCCGGGGATGGCTACACCTTC.

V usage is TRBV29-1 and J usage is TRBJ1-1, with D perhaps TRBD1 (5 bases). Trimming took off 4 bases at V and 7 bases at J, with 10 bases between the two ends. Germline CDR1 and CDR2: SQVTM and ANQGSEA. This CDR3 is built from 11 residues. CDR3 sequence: CSVVVTVEAFF. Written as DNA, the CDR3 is TGCAGCGTTGTAGTGACAGTTGAAGCTTTCTTT.

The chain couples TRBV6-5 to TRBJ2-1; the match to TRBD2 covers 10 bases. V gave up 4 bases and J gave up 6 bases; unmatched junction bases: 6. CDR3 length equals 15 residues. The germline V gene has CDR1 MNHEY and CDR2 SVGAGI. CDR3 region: CASSLLAGAGNEQFF. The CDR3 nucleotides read TGTGCCAGCAGTTTGCTAGCGGGAGCGGGCAATGAGCAGTTCTTC.